The rows below give T cell receptor beta chains drawn from one sample of a study of a mutant IDH1 vaccine in newly diagnosed glioma. Assay: immunoSEQ multiplex PCR; the TCRdb copy retains only in-frame clones and omits some. The top ten hold roughly 5% of the sample, which has tens of thousands of clones, about 74% seen once. For these TCRs, the target antigens are not known. Sample: PBMCs, taken from a glioma patient whose treatment included an IDH1 peptide vaccine. The receptor set was obtained from a man aged 50-60 years with glioma. The CDR3 runs from the conserved cysteine through the conserved F or W. Each record gives: V gene, J gene, CDR3 length, CDR3 protein.

v_gene: TRBV7-9; j_gene: TRBJ1-1; len: 12; CDR3aa: CASSFPQGSPFF
v_gene: TRBV11-2; j_gene: TRBJ2-3; len: 16; CDR3aa: CASSLGAGGFTDTQYF
v_gene: TRBV5-6; j_gene: TRBJ2-7; len: 12; CDR3aa: CASSLGRNEQYF
v_gene: TRBV14; j_gene: TRBJ2-7; len: 22; CDR3aa: CASSQDFWGKTGRGKSAYEQYF
v_gene: TRBV19; j_gene: TRBJ1-2; len: 12; CDR3aa: CASRPGGNGYTF
v_gene: TRBV7-2; j_gene: TRBJ2-1; len: 15; CDR3aa: CASSPTSGVNNEQFF
v_gene: TRBV5-3; j_gene: TRBJ1-5; len: 12; CDR3aa: CATPGRNQPQHF
v_gene: TRBV27; j_gene: TRBJ1-2; len: 15; CDR3aa: CASSLSTGSTHGYTF
v_gene: TRBV4-2; j_gene: TRBJ2-5; len: 15; CDR3aa: CASSQETSGEETQYF
v_gene: TRBV30; j_gene: TRBJ1-2; len: 16; CDR3aa: CAWSVLRAGGSYGYTF
v_gene: TRBV15; j_gene: TRBJ1-5; len: 14; CDR3aa: CATSRTGARQPQHF
v_gene: TRBV5-1; j_gene: TRBJ2-7; len: 14; CDR3aa: CASSLEEQLGEQYF
v_gene: TRBV6-1; j_gene: TRBJ2-5; len: 17; CDR3aa: CASSETRWQGGLETQYF
v_gene: TRBV5-1; j_gene: TRBJ2-1; len: 15; CDR3aa: CASEELGSSYNEQFF
v_gene: TRBV25-1; j_gene: TRBJ1-5; len: 13; CDR3aa: CASSLSDRQPQHF
v_gene: TRBV5-5; j_gene: TRBJ1-1; len: 14; CDR3aa: CASSLDRPSTEAFF
v_gene: TRBV5-4; j_gene: TRBJ1-2; len: 15; CDR3aa: CASSSPQGPLHGYTF
v_gene: TRBV6-6; j_gene: TRBJ2-7; len: 14; CDR3aa: CASSYVERAYEQYF
v_gene: TRBV19; j_gene: TRBJ1-3; len: 15; CDR3aa: CASSEQAASGNTIYF
v_gene: TRBV30; j_gene: TRBJ2-5; len: 14; CDR3aa: CAWSGAGPRETQYF
v_gene: TRBV27; j_gene: TRBJ1-2; len: 12; CDR3aa: CASSPGPYGYTF
v_gene: TRBV7-8; j_gene: TRBJ2-5; len: 12; CDR3aa: CASTGGQETQYF
v_gene: TRBV7-2; j_gene: TRBJ2-3; len: 12; CDR3aa: CAAGASTDTQYF
v_gene: TRBV9; j_gene: TRBJ1-1; len: 15; CDR3aa: CASSRDAGLNTEAFF
v_gene: TRBV9; j_gene: TRBJ1-1; len: 13; CDR3aa: CASSVEAGRNAFF
v_gene: TRBV27; j_gene: TRBJ1-1; len: 13; CDR3aa: CASAWGTNTEAFF
v_gene: TRBV5-6; j_gene: TRBJ2-1; len: 13; CDR3aa: CASSLGQLNEQFF
v_gene: TRBV9; j_gene: TRBJ2-3; len: 14; CDR3aa: CASSVVLAADTQYF
v_gene: TRBV10-1; j_gene: TRBJ1-5; len: 15; CDR3aa: CASSESTEIGQPQHF
v_gene: TRBV27; j_gene: TRBJ1-1; len: 13; CDR3aa: CASSPQGSPEAFF
v_gene: TRBV13; j_gene: TRBJ1-2; len: 16; CDR3aa: CASSPGSDSRIYGYTF
v_gene: TRBV5-1; j_gene: TRBJ1-2; len: 18; CDR3aa: CASSSPGQGAWEDYGYTF
v_gene: TRBV10-3; j_gene: TRBJ1-2; len: 13; CDR3aa: CAISTGGLYGYTF
v_gene: TRBV4-1; j_gene: TRBJ2-7; len: 13; CDR3aa: CASSQVADYEQYF
v_gene: TRBV5-4; j_gene: TRBJ2-1; len: 14; CDR3aa: CASTPEGVYNEQFF
v_gene: TRBV6-5; j_gene: TRBJ2-3; len: 13; CDR3aa: CASSYSPTDTQYF
v_gene: TRBV10-3; j_gene: TRBJ1-1; len: 14; CDR3aa: CAIRGDSMNTEAFF
v_gene: TRBV2; j_gene: TRBJ2-7; len: 11; CDR3aa: CASSPQVEQYF
v_gene: TRBV7-2; j_gene: TRBJ1-1; len: 15; CDR3aa: CASSLGPTGKTEAFF
v_gene: TRBV2; j_gene: TRBJ1-4; len: 13; CDR3aa: CASTRAQVEKLFF
v_gene: TRBV5-5; j_gene: TRBJ1-1; len: 14; CDR3aa: CASSLPGQVTEAFF
v_gene: TRBV9; j_gene: TRBJ1-3; len: 14; CDR3aa: CASSVVGTGNTIYF
v_gene: TRBV9; j_gene: TRBJ2-1; len: 16; CDR3aa: CASSVDSGGSFREQFF
v_gene: TRBV5-5; j_gene: TRBJ1-1; len: 15; CDR3aa: CASGFTTGLNTEAFF
v_gene: TRBV7-2; j_gene: TRBJ2-7; len: 14; CDR3aa: CASSLGTEVYEQYF
v_gene: TRBV9; j_gene: TRBJ1-1; len: 16; CDR3aa: CASSPGQVLMNTEAFF
v_gene: TRBV7-6; j_gene: TRBJ1-5; len: 15; CDR3aa: CASSLEAGRGQPQHF
v_gene: TRBV7-9; j_gene: TRBJ2-1; len: 15; CDR3aa: CASSPSGGAGGEQFF